Listed below are T cell receptor beta chains from one sample, sequenced in a study of blood T cell repertoires in COVID-19. Assay used: immunoSEQ multiplex PCR; TCRdb lists only in-frame clones, some missing. Altogether 200,000 to 250,000 clones are present, almost 90% being singletons, with the ten largest covering approximately 1.5%. The source material was peripheral blood. The source of these receptors is a man between 18 and 35 years old with active or convalescent COVID-19. Both conserved end residues are part of each CDR3. The D gene is left open where the match is weak. Clone size, where shown, is once, few, many, or a class for clones that have expanded.

J gene | CDR3 length | V gene | clone size | D gene | CDR3 protein | CDR3 DNA
TRBJ2-1 | 14 | TRBV28 | - | - | CASGSGLAGWGFFF | TGTGCCAGCGGCTCGGGACTGGCTGGGTGGGGTTTTTTCTTC
TRBJ1-5 | 15 | TRBV3-1/TRBV3-2 | - | - | CASSQGTRGNQPQHF | TGTGCCAGCAGCCAAGGGACAAGGGGCAATCAGCCCCAGCATTTT
TRBJ2-7 | 16 | TRBV6-1 | - | TRBD2 | CASSAPTSGRVYEQYF | TGTGCCAGCAGTGCTCCGACTAGCGGGAGGGTTTACGAGCAGTACTTC
TRBJ2-2 | 16 | TRBV6-1 | many | TRBD2 | CASSGGTSENTGELFF | TGTGCCAGCAGTGGGGGGACTAGCGAGAACACCGGGGAGCTGTTTTTT
TRBJ1-1 | 14 | TRBV7-2 | - | - | CASSLVVGQTEAFF | TGTGCCAGCAGCTTAGTAGTGGGCCAGACTGAAGCTTTCTTT
TRBJ1-1 | 15 | TRBV27 | - | - | CASSFGAEVNTEAFF | TGTGCCAGCAGTTTCGGCGCCGAGGTTAACACTGAAGCTTTCTTT
TRBJ1-1 | 16 | TRBV3-1/TRBV3-2 | - | TRBD1 | CASSLSDRAPRTEAFF | TGTGCCAGCAGCCTGTCGGACAGGGCTCCTCGCACTGAAGCTTTCTTT
TRBJ1-6 | 11 | TRBV7-9 | - | - | CASSPSSPLHF | TGTGCCAGCAGCCCCAGTTCACCCCTCCACTTT
TRBJ2-7 | 15 | TRBV5-5 | - | TRBD1 | CASSLKSTGKYEQYF | TGTGCCAGCAGCTTAAAATCGACAGGGAAGTACGAGCAGTACTTC
TRBJ2-5 | 14 | TRBV9 | - | TRBD1 | CASSATGGWETQYF | TGTGCCAGCAGCGCGACAGGGGGCTGGGAGACCCAGTACTTC
TRBJ2-2 | 14 | TRBV27 | - | TRBD2 | CASTLLAGAGELFF | TGTGCCAGCACCCTACTAGCGGGAGCCGGGGAGCTGTTTTTT